The T cell receptor beta chain under discussion was sequenced for a study of early T cells in non-severe SARS-CoV-2 infection. TCRdb passed the 5' RACE reads through MiXCR, listing each CDR3 protein once. The table lists about 44,000 distinct CDR3 sequences, 20% to 25% of them singletons, with approximately 4.5% in the top ten. Germline V lookup: CDR1 MNHEY, CDR2 SVGAGI. The CDR3 is 14 residues long. With V trimmed by 7 bases and J by 2 bases, 7 bases remained unmatched. The genes are TRBV6-5 and TRBJ2-5, with 7 positions matching TRBD2. The sequence was obtained from an adult who was a healthcare worker with PCR-confirmed SARS-CoV-2 infection or an uninfected control (not recorded which). The input for sequencing was whole blood, taken at baseline. CDR3 coding DNA: TGTGCCAGCACTCCGGGACTACCGCAAGAGACCCAGTACTTC. It yields the protein CASTPGLPQETQYF.